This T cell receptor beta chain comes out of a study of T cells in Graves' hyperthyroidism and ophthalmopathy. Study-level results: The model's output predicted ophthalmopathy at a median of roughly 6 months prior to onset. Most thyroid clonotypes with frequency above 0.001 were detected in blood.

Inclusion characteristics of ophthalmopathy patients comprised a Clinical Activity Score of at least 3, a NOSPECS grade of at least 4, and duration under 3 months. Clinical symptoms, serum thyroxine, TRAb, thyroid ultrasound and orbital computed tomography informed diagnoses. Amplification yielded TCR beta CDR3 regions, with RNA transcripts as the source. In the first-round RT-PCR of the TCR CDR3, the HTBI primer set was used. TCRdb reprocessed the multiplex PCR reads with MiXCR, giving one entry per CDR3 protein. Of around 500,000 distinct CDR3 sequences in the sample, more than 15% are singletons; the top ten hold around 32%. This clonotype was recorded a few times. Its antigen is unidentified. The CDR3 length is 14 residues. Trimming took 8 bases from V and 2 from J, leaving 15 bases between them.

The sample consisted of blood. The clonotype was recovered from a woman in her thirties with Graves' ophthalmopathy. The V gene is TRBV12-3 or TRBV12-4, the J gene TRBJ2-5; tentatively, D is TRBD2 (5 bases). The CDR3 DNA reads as TGTGCCAGCCGACCTAGCAGTACACAAGAGACCCAGTACTTC. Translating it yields CASRPSSTQETQYF.